There are a few counts of the clone carrying this T cell receptor (beta chain). The PCR was carried out with 60 Vbeta primers and 13 Jbeta primers. Method: immunoSEQ multiplex PCR; TCRdb's copy keeps in-frame clones and lacks some. Of about 140,000 clones detected, 80% appear once; the ten largest clones hold 4.5% to 5%. The data belong to a study of cytomegalovirus exposure and HLA in healthy donors. Germline V gene lookup returns CDR1 MDHEN and CDR2 SYDVKM. There are 15 residues in the CDR3. V lost 6 bases to trimming and J lost 1 base; unmatched junction nucleotides: 3. Sequences were obtained from PBMCs. The V and J genes are TRBV28 and TRBJ2-7, with 13 bases that match TRBD2. This sequence was found in a man aged 25 to 40 in good health. The CDR3 here is CASSAGLAGSYEQYF. DNA for the CDR3: TGTGCCAGCAGCGCGGGACTAGCGGGGTCCTACGAGCAGTACTTC.